The subject of this entry is one T cell receptor beta chain. The entry originates in a study of CD8+ T cells in alopecia areata. Specimens obtained from alopecia areata patients comprised lesional scalp punch biopsies and peripheral blood. The V gene lost 1 base and the J gene lost 0 bases, with 10 bases spanning the gap. Germline loops: CDR1 SGHTA, CDR2 FQGNSA. The CDR3 has 15 residues. RNA extraction was followed by reverse transcription into cDNA, which acted as the sequencing template. Method: immunoSEQ multiplex PCR; TCRdb's copy keeps in-frame clones and lacks some. Here the sample spans about 200,000 clones, 50% to 60% being singletons.

V is TRBV7-2 and J is TRBJ2-7, with no clear D. This clonotype originated in a human donor with alopecia areata. This sample comprised CD4+ T cells sorted from blood, obtained at week 0. CDR3 protein: CASSLGGVPSYEQYF. DNA of the CDR3: TGTGCCAGCAGCTTAGGGGGTGTTCCCTCCTACGAGCAGTACTTC.